This T cell receptor beta chain came from a study of OX40 agonist ivuxolimab in advanced cancers. Study in general: Anti-PD-1, anti-PD-L1 or anti-CTLA-4 therapy given earlier was allowed, and around 40% had some. Study-wide results and limits: At 0.1 to 3.0 mg/kg and by week 6, clonal expansion occurred in CD4+ and CD8+ blood T cells. Relative to CD4+, CD8+ T cells held more expanded clones on average.

Produced via immunoSEQ multiplex PCR; TCRdb's table is partial and in-frame only. Of 84,000 or so clones listed, 85% to 95% were seen once; the top ten hold 9.5% to 12%. Notes on this clone: Its target is unknown.

Patients were excluded for autoimmune disease history or systemic immunosuppression. This CDR3 is built from 11 residues. Germline CDR1 and CDR2: KGHSH and LQKENI. Trimming removed 5 bases from V and 12 bases from J, with 10 bases in between. The material was CD4+ or CD8+ T cells sorted from blood, obtained in a trial of the OX40 agonist ivuxolimab. This TCR derives from an adult with an advanced solid tumor such as melanoma, head and neck, liver or kidney cancer. The chain joins TRBV18 to TRBJ1-4; no firm D call. The CDR3 region is CASSFTRELFF. The CDR3 nucleotides read TGTGCCAGCTCATTTACAAGGGAACTGTTTTTT.